What follows are 29 T cell receptor beta chains derived from one specimen sequenced in a study of early T cells in non-severe SARS-CoV-2 infection (dated by TCRdb to the early 2020s). The method behind the library was 5' RACE. The reads were generated on a NextSeq 500. In TCRdb, the public reads were trimmed at Q25 with fastp and aligned with MiXCR, with productive beta chains retained. Every entry covers one CDR3 protein and lists the most common genes and DNA from its rows. This sample lists 70,000 to 95,000 distinct CDR3 sequences; around 15% were detected once. Approximately 11% of the sample is held by the ten biggest clonotypes. The sample was whole blood. The receptor set was obtained from an adult who was a healthcare worker with PCR-confirmed SARS-CoV-2 infection or an uninfected control (not recorded which).

The V call is TRBV29-1, the J call TRBJ1-1, with a weak D call TRBD1 (6 bases). V lost 6 bases, J lost 3 bases, and 11 bases lay in between. Germline V gene lookup returns CDR1 SQVTM and CDR2 ANQGSEA. CDR3 size: 12 residues. The CDR3 nucleotides are TGCAGCGTCAGGACAGCTTACACTGAAGCTTTCTTT. Its translation is CSVRTAYTEAFF.

This clonotype was counted many times. This chain connects TRBV6-1 to TRBJ2-1, with 10 bases matching TRBD2. Germline CDR1 MNHNS, CDR2 SASEGT. V lost 0 bases and J lost 4; bases outside the gene matches: 0. This CDR3 has 15 residues. The CDR3 protein is CASSEASGGYNEQFF. CDR3 in DNA: TGTGCCAGCAGTGAAGCTAGCGGGGGGTACAATGAGCAGTTCTTC.

This clonotype was seen a handful of times. V is TRBV25-1 and J is TRBJ2-7; D may be TRBD2 (6 bases). Germline V gene data show CDR1 as MGHDK and CDR2 as SYGVNS. CDR3 size: 15 residues. The V end lost 3 bases, the J end lost 6 bases, and 18 bases lay between the germline ends. This chain's CDR3 is CASSDGAGPGGEQYF. The CDR3 nucleotides read TGTGCCAGCAGTGACGGCGCCGGGCCCGGGGGCGAGCAGTACTTC.

This clonotype was observed at least ten times. The CDR3, as DNA: TGTGCCAGCACTCTACTAGCCCTATCTACAGATACGCAGTATTTT. The encoded protein is CASTLLALSTDTQYF. V usage is TRBV6-2 or TRBV6-3 and J usage is TRBJ2-3; perhaps TRBD2 as D (6 bases). Deletions cut 7 bases from V and 3 bases from J, with 17 bases between. Germline values: CDR1 MNHEY, CDR2 SVGEGT. This CDR3 is 15 amino acids long.

This clonotype was detected only a few times. The chain is built from TRBV27 and TRBJ2-7; 9 bases agree with TRBD1. Trimming cost V 6 bases and J 5 bases; bases outside gene matches: 17. The CDR3 is 17 residues long. Germline V gene lookup returns CDR1 MNHEY and CDR2 SMNVEV (reference sequence). CDR3 sequence reads: CASSLWSGTGKRNEQYF. CDR3 DNA sequence: TGTGCCAGCAGCCTTTGGTCCGGGACAGGGAAGAGGAACGAGCAGTACTTC.

This clonotype has a handful of counts. DNA for the CDR3: TGTGCCAGCACCAAATCCCGGGCAGGACTAAGCACAGATACGCAGTATTTT. This codes for CASTKSRAGLSTDTQYF. This chain uses TRBV12-3 or TRBV12-4 with TRBJ2-3; D is perhaps TRBD2 (6 bases). The CDR3 totals 17 residues. V lost 7 bases to trimming and J lost 0 bases, with 20 bases between them.

This clonotype was counted a few times. V and J are TRBV21-1 and TRBJ1-5. TRBV21-1 represents a pseudogene. CDR3 length: 14 residues. The CDR3 spells CASSNLGGSGTQHF. As DNA, the CDR3 is TGTGCCAGCAGCAACCTGGGAGGGTCAGGAACTCAGCATTTT.

The sample holds a few counts of this clonotype. V is TRBV4-2 and J is TRBJ1-2; D is ambiguous. The CDR3 extends over 14 amino acids. Germline loops: CDR1 LGHNA, CDR2 YNFKEQ. Trimming pared 1 base from V and 2 bases from J, leaving 8 bases between. The CDR3 nucleotides read TGTGCCAGCAGCCAAGGCGGCGAGAACTATGGCTACACCTTC. Protein product: CASSQGGENYGYTF.

This clonotype has just a few counts. V and J are TRBV29-1 and TRBJ2-5; perhaps D is TRBD1 or TRBD2 (5 bases each). The CDR3 totals 14 residues. In germline, CDR1 is SQVTM, CDR2 ANQGSEA. Deletions cut 2 bases from V and 7 bases from J, with 17 bases between. CDR3 residues: CSVEPPGTPGTQYF. CDR3 sequence (DNA): TGCAGCGTTGAACCCCCCGGGACCCCAGGGACCCAGTACTTC.

V is TRBV12-3 or TRBV12-4 and J is TRBJ2-5, with D perhaps TRBD1 (5 bases). Trimming pared 6 bases from V and 5 bases from J, leaving 13 bases between. CDR3 length: 13 residues. The DNA for the CDR3 is TGTGCCAGCAGCCGCAGGGTCGGGGAGACCCAGTACTTC. Translated, it gives CASSRRVGETQYF.

The chain recombines TRBV4-2 with TRBJ2-3, with TRBD2 matching 12 bases. V was clipped by 7 bases and J by 3 bases; unmatched bases: 5. The CDR3 has 15 residues. Germline V gene data show CDR1 as LGHNA and CDR2 as YNFKEQ. The CDR3 reads CASKTTSGGTDTQYF. DNA for the CDR3: TGTGCCAGCAAAACCACTAGCGGGGGGACAGATACGCAGTATTTT.

This clonotype was seen a few times. The rearrangement uses TRBV18 and TRBJ2-3; the D is unclear. The CDR3 spans 13 residues. Germline V CDR1 and CDR2: KGHSH, LQKENI. Trimming cost V 5 bases and J 4 bases, with 10 bases left between them. The CDR3 region has the DNA TGTGCCAGCTCAGAGACTGTCTCAGATACGCAGTATTTT. Its protein product is CASSETVSDTQYF.

This rearrangement joins TRBV7-2 to TRBJ1-3; D is undetermined. The V end lost 6 bases, the J end lost 4 bases, and 4 bases lay between the germline ends. This CDR3 contains 11 residues. CDR1 and CDR2 (germline): SGHTA, FQGNSA. The CDR3 spells CASRTGNTIYF. The CDR3, as DNA: TGTGCCAGCAGGACAGGAAACACCATATATTTT.

The rearrangement joins TRBV29-1 to TRBJ1-2; the D gene is possibly TRBD1 (5 bases). V lost 3 bases and J lost 3, with 14 bases in between. This CDR3 has 14 residues. Germline CDR1 SQVTM, CDR2 ANQGSEA. In DNA, the CDR3 is TGCAGCGTTGAGGATGTAGGGGTGTACTATGGCTACACCTTC. Translated: CSVEDVGVYYGYTF.

The rearrangement links TRBV28 to TRBJ2-7; 8 nucleotides agree with TRBD2. The CDR3 runs to 15 residues. Germline V lookup: CDR1 MDHEN, CDR2 SYDVKM. The J segment lost 2 bases and the V segment lost 10 bases, leaving 13 bases of the junction unmatched. The CDR3 here is CAILAGGDHTYEQYF. The CDR3 nucleotides are TGTGCCATCCTCGCCGGGGGGGACCACACCTACGAGCAGTACTTC.

A few counts support this clonotype. The chain carries TRBV3-1 and TRBJ1-4, with 8 bases identical to TRBD1. The germline V gene has CDR1 LGHDT and CDR2 YNNKEL (reference sequence). There are 16 residues in the CDR3. V shed 3 bases, J shed 7 bases, and the junction held 10 bases outside the gene matches. The CDR3 reads CASSQYQGAIGEKLFF. In DNA form, the CDR3 reads TGTGCCAGCAGCCAGTACCAGGGGGCGATTGGTGAAAAACTGTTTTTT.

The rearrangement joins TRBV7-2 to TRBJ2-6; D unresolved. Germline V lookup: CDR1 SGHTA, CDR2 FQGNSA. Trimming left V 1 base short and J 2 bases short, with 3 bases between. This CDR3 has 14 amino acids. CDR3 nucleotide sequence: TGTGCCAGCAGCTTAGGTACTGGGGCCAACGTCCTGACTTTC. It yields the protein CASSLGTGANVLTF.

This chain's CDR3 is CASSIDTAGYDQPQHF. The CDR3 nucleotides are TGTGCCAGTAGTATAGATACGGCGGGCTACGATCAGCCCCAGCATTTT. This chain connects TRBV19 to TRBJ1-5, with D unclear. This CDR3 comprises 16 residues. Trimming left V 0 bases short and J 5 bases short, with 14 bases between. Germline loops: CDR1 LNHDA, CDR2 SQIVND (reference sequence).

This clonotype showed up just a few times. The chain employs TRBV28 and TRBJ2-7, with D perhaps TRBD1 (7 bases). V was clipped by 7 bases and J by 3 bases, with 13 bases between them. Per the germline V gene, CDR1 is MDHEN and CDR2 is SYDVKM. The CDR3 loop spans 13 amino acids. The CDR3 is CASTQGGNYEQYF. The CDR3 coding sequence is TGTGCCAGCACCCAGGGGGGTAACTACGAGCAGTACTTC.

This sequence joins TRBV10-1 and TRBJ2-1; D uncertain. Between the trimmed V and J ends, which lost 3 bases and 5 bases, there was a span of 17 bases. Per germline, CDR1 WNHNN and CDR2 SYGVQD (reference sequence). The CDR3 extends over 16 amino acids. The CDR3 loop reads CASSEGTPGPDNEQFF. The CDR3 DNA follows: TGCGCCAGCAGTGAAGGTACACCTGGGCCTGACAATGAGCAGTTCTTC.

This clonotype has more than one count but fewer than ten. This chain joins TRBV3-1 and TRBJ2-5, with TRBD2 matching 8 bases. The germline V gene encodes CDR1 LGHDT and CDR2 YNNKEL (reference sequence). Trimming cost V 4 bases and J 0 bases; bases outside gene matches: 4. CDR3 length: 15 amino acids. The CDR3 DNA reads as TGTGCCAGCAGCCTGAGCGGGGGTCACCAAGAGACCCAGTACTTC. Protein sequence: CASSLSGGHQETQYF.

A few counts support this clonotype. The CDR3 coding sequence is TGTGCCAGTAGTTCCGGGAACCAAGAGACCCAGTACTTC. This sequence encodes CASSSGNQETQYF. V and J are TRBV19 and TRBJ2-5; a possible D gene is TRBD2 (5 bases). V was cut by 5 bases and J by 0 bases, with 7 bases left in between. In germline, CDR1 is LNHDA, CDR2 SQIVND (reference sequence). The CDR3 has 13 amino acids.

This clonotype was detected a few times. The chain combines TRBV6-2 or TRBV6-3 with TRBJ1-1; D not certain. The CDR3 has 12 residues. Germline V gene lookup returns CDR1 MNHEY and CDR2 SVGEGT. V was clipped by 8 bases and J by 1 base, with 8 bases between them. This CDR3 is CASCTRNTEAFF. DNA of the CDR3: TGTGCCAGCTGCACAAGGAACACTGAAGCTTTCTTT.

This clonotype came up a few times. The chain recombines TRBV19 with TRBJ2-5; no firm D call. Germline CDR1 and CDR2: LNHDA and SQIVND (reference sequence). This CDR3 has 15 amino acids. Trimming took off 1 base at V and 2 bases at J, with 11 bases between the two ends. The CDR3 loop reads CASSIANWAQETQYF. CDR3 nucleotide sequence: TGTGCCAGTAGTATAGCAAATTGGGCACAAGAGACCCAGTACTTC.

This clonotype was recorded many times. V gene TRBV7-9 combines with J gene TRBJ2-7; unclear D gene. Between the trimmed V and J ends, which lost 5 bases and 4 bases, there was a span of 9 bases. The CDR3 is 12 amino acids. Germline CDR1 reads SEHNR; CDR2 reads FQNEAQ (reference sequence). The CDR3 nucleotides are TGTGCCAGCAGCCCGGACGGTTACGAGCAGTACTTC. It translates to CASSPDGYEQYF.

This clonotype was detected a few times. V is TRBV7-6 and J is TRBJ2-5, with 8 bases fitting TRBD2. The V and J ends lost 1 base and 5 bases, in that order; junction bases with no gene match: 6. Germline CDR1 is SGHVS and CDR2 is FNYEAQ. This CDR3 comprises 15 residues. The CDR3 nucleotides read TGTGCCAGCAGCTTAGTGGCGGGGGGCGTGGAGACCCAGTACTTC. Translation: CASSLVAGGVETQYF.

This clonotype was counted ten times or more. V gene TRBV7-2 combines with J gene TRBJ2-7; D may match TRBD1 or TRBD2 (5 bases each). Deletions cut 1 base from V and 6 bases from J, with 13 bases between. Per germline, CDR1 SGHTA and CDR2 FQGNSA. CDR3 length: 14 amino acids. The CDR3 DNA follows: TGTGCCAGCAGCTTAGGAGGGGACCCTTCCGAGCAGTACTTC. This gives the protein CASSLGGDPSEQYF.

This clonotype was observed a few times. The genes are TRBV6-4 and TRBJ2-3; the match to TRBD2 covers 9 bases. CDR1 is MRHNA and CDR2 is SNTAGT in the germline V gene. The CDR3 is made up of 15 amino acids. V shed 4 bases, J shed 4 bases, and the junction held 6 bases outside the gene matches. The CDR3 sequence: CASSALAGGADTQYF. The CDR3 nucleotides are TGTGCCAGCAGTGCTCTGGCGGGGGGGGCAGATACGCAGTATTTT.

The chain links TRBV4-1 to TRBJ1-1; D unresolved. Germline CDR1 MGHRA, CDR2 YSYEKL. V lost 1 base and J lost 1, with 7 bases in between. The CDR3 runs 14 residues. CDR3 coding DNA: TGCGCCAGCAGCCAAGTCAGCAGGAACACTGAAGCTTTCTTT. It encodes CASSQVSRNTEAFF.